Presented here are 10 T cell receptor beta chains from one specimen sequenced in a study of blood T cell repertoires in COVID-19 (dated by TCRdb to the early 2020s). Libraries were built with the immunoSEQ multiplex PCR assay. TCRdb mirrors the immuneACCESS table, restricted to in-frame sequences. Some clones are absent from its copies; in checked studies, under half trace to an unresolved V gene, and the reason for the others is unknown. The sample table shows around 70,000 clones, and 80% are seen once. The ten most abundant clones make up 9.7% of the sample. The sample taken for sequencing was peripheral blood. Receptors were obtained from a human donor in a cohort sampled during active COVID-19.

As for this clone: The sample carries other DNA sequences with the same CDR3. CDR3 in DNA: TGCGCCAGCAGCTTGGAGGGGACACGCTACGAGCAGTACTTC. This translates into CASSLEGTRYEQYF. This chain connects TRBV5-1 to TRBJ2-7; D is perhaps TRBD1 (6 bases). The germline gives CDR1 SGHRS, CDR2 YFSETQ. This CDR3 contains 14 residues. Trimming pared 0 bases from V and 3 bases from J, leaving 10 bases between.

CDR3 nucleotides: TGTGCCAGCAGCTTGGGAGGACAGGCAACCTACGAGCAGTACTTC. Residues: CASSLGGQATYEQYF. This chain links TRBV5-4 with TRBJ2-7; 7 positions agree with TRBD1. The ends lost 0 bases at V and 2 bases at J; junction bases unmatched: 5. In germline, CDR1 is SGHNT, CDR2 YYREEE (reference sequence). The CDR3 totals 15 residues.

The J gene is TRBJ2-7, the V gene TRBV5-6; tentative D call: TRBD2 (6 bases). The CDR3 is 14 amino acids. With 5 bases removed from V and 1 base from J, the gap between germline ends came to 13 bases. Per the germline V gene, CDR1 is SGHDT and CDR2 is YYEEEE. Here the CDR3 DNA reads TGTGCCAGCAGTCGACTAGGGATTTCCTACGAGCAGTACTTC. This gives the protein CASSRLGISYEQYF.

About this clone: The sample has other DNA sequences that encode this CDR3 too. V gene TRBV28 combines with J gene TRBJ2-7, with unresolved D. The CDR3 runs 13 residues. Deletions cut 2 bases from V and 1 base from J, with 6 bases between. From germline, CDR1 is MDHEN and CDR2 SYDVKM. The DNA of the CDR3 is TGTGCCAGCAGTTTAGGGCAGTCCTACGAGCAGTACTTC. Encoded protein: CASSLGQSYEQYF.

CDR3 nucleotides: TGTGCCAGCAGTTACCCCGTTCCTTCCTACGAGCAGTACTTC. Protein product: CASSYPVPSYEQYF. The rearrangement uses TRBV6-2 or TRBV6-3 and TRBJ2-7, with D uncertain. CDR3 length equals 14 residues. CDR1 is MNHEY and CDR2 is SVGEGT in the germline V gene. Between the trimmed V and J ends, which lost 2 bases and 1 base, there was a span of 9 bases.

The V gene is TRBV4-3, the J gene TRBJ1-3; D call uncertain. V was pared by 1 base and J by 1 base, with 14 bases between. The V gene's germline CDR1 is LGHNA and CDR2 YSLEER. The CDR3 is made up of 17 amino acids. The CDR3 DNA is TGCGCCAGCAGCCAAGCTGGTAACGGGAGATCTGGAAACACCATATATTTT. Residues: CASSQAGNGRSGNTIYF.

The chain is built from TRBV19 and TRBJ2-7, with a possible D match to TRBD1 (6 bases). V was pared by 6 bases and J by 0 bases, with 12 bases between. The CDR3 has 14 residues. Germline V gene data show CDR1 as LNHDA and CDR2 as SQIVND (reference sequence). CDR3 in amino acids: CASSQSQGSYEQYF. DNA of the CDR3: TGTGCCAGTAGCCAATCACAGGGCTCCTACGAGCAGTACTTC.

V and J are TRBV15 and TRBJ2-3; 9 bases agree with TRBD1. This CDR3 comprises 15 residues. Germline CDR1 LNHNV, CDR2 YYDKDF (reference sequence). J gave up 6 bases and V 1 base, and 5 bases lay outside the gene matches. CDR3 sequence (DNA): TGTGCCACCAGCAGAGTAACAGGGGGCCGCGATACGCAGTATTTT. Its translation: CATSRVTGGRDTQYF.

The rearrangement links TRBV3-1 (or the pseudogene TRBV3-2) to TRBJ1-1; tentative D call: TRBD1 (6 bases). The ends were cut back, 5 bases at V and 4 bases at J, with 17 bases in the middle. Germline CDR1 is LGHDT and CDR2 is YNNKEL (reference sequence). The CDR3 consists of 15 residues. The CDR3 region has the DNA TGTGCCAGCAGCTTACGGGACATGCGGTCCACTGAAGCTTTCTTT. As protein: CASSLRDMRSTEAFF.

This chain joins TRBV9 and TRBJ2-7, with a possible D match to TRBD2 (6 bases). The CDR3 runs to 14 residues. Germline assignment: CDR1 SGDLS and CDR2 YYNGEE. V was cut by 4 bases and J by 4 bases, with 15 bases left in between. The chain's CDR3 is CASSTTAAGYEQYF. The CDR3 nucleotides are TGTGCCAGCAGCACGACAGCGGCGGGGTACGAGCAGTACTTC.